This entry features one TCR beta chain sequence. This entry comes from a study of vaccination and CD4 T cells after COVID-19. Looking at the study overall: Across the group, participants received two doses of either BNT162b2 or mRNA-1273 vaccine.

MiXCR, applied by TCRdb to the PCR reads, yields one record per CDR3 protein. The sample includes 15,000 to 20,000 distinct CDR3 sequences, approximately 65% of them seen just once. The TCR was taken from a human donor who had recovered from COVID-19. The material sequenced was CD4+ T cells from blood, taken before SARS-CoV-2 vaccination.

The DNA for the CDR3 is TGTGCCAGCAGCTTATGGTACGGGACAGGGGTCTACGAGCAGTACTTC. Translated: CASSLWYGTGVYEQYF. The rearrangement joins TRBV7-9 to TRBJ2-7, with 10 positions matching TRBD1. This CDR3 contains 16 residues. V was clipped by 2 bases and J by 3 bases; unmatched bases: 7. Germline CDR1 and CDR2: SEHNR and FQNEAQ (reference sequence).